This T cell receptor (beta chain) was profiled in a study of T cells in Graves' hyperthyroidism and ophthalmopathy. The overall study: Peripheral blood was collected at initial diagnosis, before any treatment. General observations from the study: Blood samples included most of the expanded thyroid clonotypes exceeding 0.001. The authors' 13 V-J model separated ophthalmopathy from stable hyperthyroidism.

The TCR beta CDR3 regions underwent amplification using RNA transcripts as the source. HTBI primers were used for first-round RT-PCR of the TCR CDR3. Each CDR3 protein is one row after TCRdb ran MiXCR on the multiplex PCR reads. This table holds fewer than 900,000 distinct CDR3 sequences, 16% found once. PBMCs came from about 10 ml fresh peripheral blood. Looked up from germline, CDR1 is KGHSH and CDR2 is LQKENI. There are 14 residues in the CDR3. V lost 2 bases, J lost 3 bases, and 10 bases lay in between. This clonotype was observed many times. Its antigen is currently unknown. The clonotype was recovered from a man aged 18 to 30 with Graves' hyperthyroidism. V usage is TRBV18 and J usage is TRBJ1-1; tentatively, D is TRBD1 (6 bases). What was sequenced was blood. The CDR3 reads CASSPREGDTEAFF. For the CDR3, the DNA is TGTGCCAGCTCACCAAGAGAGGGGGACACTGAAGCTTTCTTT.